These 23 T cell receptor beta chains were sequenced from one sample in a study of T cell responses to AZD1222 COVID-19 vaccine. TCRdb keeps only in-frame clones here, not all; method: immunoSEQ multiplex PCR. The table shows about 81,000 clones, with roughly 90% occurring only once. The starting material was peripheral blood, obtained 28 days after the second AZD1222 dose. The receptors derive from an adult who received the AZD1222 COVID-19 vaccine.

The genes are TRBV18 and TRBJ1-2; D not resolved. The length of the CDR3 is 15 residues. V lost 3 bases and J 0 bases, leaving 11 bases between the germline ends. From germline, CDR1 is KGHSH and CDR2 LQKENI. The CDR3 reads CASSPDLSSNYGYTF. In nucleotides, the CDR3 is TGTGCCAGCTCACCGGACCTTTCTTCTAACTATGGCTACACCTTC.

CDR3: CATSDLWNEKLFF. The CDR3 bases are TGTGCCACCAGTGATTTATGGAATGAAAAACTGTTTTTT. The chain combines TRBV24-1 with TRBJ1-4; no reliable D call. The CDR3 consists of 13 residues. Germline-derived CDR1 and CDR2 are KGHDR and SFDVKD. V lost 1 base and J lost 5, with 4 bases in between.

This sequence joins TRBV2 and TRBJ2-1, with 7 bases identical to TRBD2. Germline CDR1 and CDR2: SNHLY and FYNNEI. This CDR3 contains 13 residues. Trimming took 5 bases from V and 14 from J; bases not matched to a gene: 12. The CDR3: CASSLLGAGVEFF. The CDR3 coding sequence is TGTGCCAGCAGTCTCCTAGGGGCGGGAGTAGAGTTCTTC.

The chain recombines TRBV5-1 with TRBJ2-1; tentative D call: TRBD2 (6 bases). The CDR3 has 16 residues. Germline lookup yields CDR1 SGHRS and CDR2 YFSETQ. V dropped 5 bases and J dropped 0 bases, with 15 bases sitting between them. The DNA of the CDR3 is TGCGCCAGCAGGCCGGTTGGCGGGACCTCCTACAATGAGCAGTTCTTC. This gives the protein CASRPVGGTSYNEQFF.

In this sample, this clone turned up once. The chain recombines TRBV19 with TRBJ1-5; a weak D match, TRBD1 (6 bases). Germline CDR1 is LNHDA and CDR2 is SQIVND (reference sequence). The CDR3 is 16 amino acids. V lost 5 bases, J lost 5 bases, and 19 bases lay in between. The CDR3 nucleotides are TGTGCCAGTAGTGATTCCGGGGGCGTGAGCGATCAGCCCCAGCATTTT. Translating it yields CASSDSGGVSDQPQHF.

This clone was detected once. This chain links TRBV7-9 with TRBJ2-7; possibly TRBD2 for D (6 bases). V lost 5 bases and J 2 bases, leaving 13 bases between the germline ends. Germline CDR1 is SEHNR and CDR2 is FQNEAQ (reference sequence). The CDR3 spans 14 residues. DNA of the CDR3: TGTGCCAGCAGCCAGGGACTCCGGGCCTACGAGCAGTACTTC. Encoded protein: CASSQGLRAYEQYF.

The CDR3 is CASSYLDRDYGYTF. The CDR3, as DNA: TGTGCCAGCAGTTACCTGGACAGGGACTATGGCTACACCTTC. This chain joins TRBV6-2 or TRBV6-3 and TRBJ1-2, with 8 nucleotides matching TRBD1. This CDR3 spans 14 amino acids. The germline CDR1 and CDR2 sequences are MNHEY and SVGEGT. With 2 bases clipped from V and 3 bases from J, the junction kept 2 bases outside the gene matches.

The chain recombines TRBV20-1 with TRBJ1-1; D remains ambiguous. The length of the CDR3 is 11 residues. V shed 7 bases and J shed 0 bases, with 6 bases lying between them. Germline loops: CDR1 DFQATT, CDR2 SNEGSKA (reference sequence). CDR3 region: CSGFLNTEAFF. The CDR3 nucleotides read TGCAGTGGCTTTTTGAACACTGAAGCTTTCTTT.

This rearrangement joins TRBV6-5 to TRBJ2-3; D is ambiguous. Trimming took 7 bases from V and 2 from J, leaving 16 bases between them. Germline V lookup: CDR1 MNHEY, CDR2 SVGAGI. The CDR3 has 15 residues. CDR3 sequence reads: CASTKGGYPTDTQYF. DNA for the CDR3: TGTGCCAGCACGAAGGGCGGCTACCCCACAGATACGCAGTATTTT.

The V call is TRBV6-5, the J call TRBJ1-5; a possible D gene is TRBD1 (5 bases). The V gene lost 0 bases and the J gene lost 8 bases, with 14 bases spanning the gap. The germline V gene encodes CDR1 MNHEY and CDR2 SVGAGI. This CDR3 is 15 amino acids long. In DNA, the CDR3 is TGTGCCAGCAGTTACTCCGGCGGGCGAGGGGAGCCCCAGCATTTT. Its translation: CASSYSGGRGEPQHF.

CDR3 sequence: CASSMGPGTDYEQYF. The CDR3 bases are TGCGCCAGCAGCATGGGGCCCGGGACAGATTACGAGCAGTACTTC. The chain recombines TRBV5-1 with TRBJ2-7, with 7 bases aligning to TRBD1. The CDR3 is made up of 15 amino acids. With V trimmed by 4 bases and J by 4 bases, 11 bases remained unmatched. Germline loops: CDR1 SGHRS, CDR2 YFSETQ.

The CDR3 bases are TGTGCCAGTAGTCTAGGGGGGTTGGAGACCCAGTACTTC. Its protein product is CASSLGGLETQYF. This rearrangement joins TRBV19 to TRBJ2-5; TRBD1 or TRBD2 may be the D gene (6 bases each). Germline CDR1 LNHDA, CDR2 SQIVND (reference sequence). Trimming shortened V by 5 bases and J by 5 bases, and 12 bases separated the two germline ends. The CDR3 totals 13 residues.

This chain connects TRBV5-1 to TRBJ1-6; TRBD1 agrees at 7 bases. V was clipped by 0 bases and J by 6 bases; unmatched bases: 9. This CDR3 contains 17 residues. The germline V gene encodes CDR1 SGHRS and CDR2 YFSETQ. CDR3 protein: CASSLGEGGGVNSPLHF. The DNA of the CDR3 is TGCGCCAGCAGCTTGGGCGAGGGAGGGGGCGTTAATTCACCCCTCCACTTT.

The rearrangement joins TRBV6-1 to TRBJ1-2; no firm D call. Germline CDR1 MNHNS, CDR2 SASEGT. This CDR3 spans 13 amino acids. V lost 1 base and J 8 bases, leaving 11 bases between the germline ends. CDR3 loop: CASSEGDGGGYTF. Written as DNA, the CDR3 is TGTGCCAGCAGTGAAGGAGATGGCGGGGGCTACACCTTC.

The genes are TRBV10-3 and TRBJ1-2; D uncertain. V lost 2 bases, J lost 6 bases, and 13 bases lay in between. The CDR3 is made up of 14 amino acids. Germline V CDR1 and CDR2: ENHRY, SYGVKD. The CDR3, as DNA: TGTGCCATCAGTGAGGGAATGGGAGGGAATGGCTACACCTTC. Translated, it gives CAISEGMGGNGYTF.

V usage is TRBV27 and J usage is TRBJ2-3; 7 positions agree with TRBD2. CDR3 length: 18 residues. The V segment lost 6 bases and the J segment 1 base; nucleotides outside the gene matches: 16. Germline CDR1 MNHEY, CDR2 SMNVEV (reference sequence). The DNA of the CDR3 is TGTGCCAGCAGCGAGTTCGCACTAGGACTAGGAGGCACAGATACGCAGTATTTT. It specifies CASSEFALGLGGTDTQYF.

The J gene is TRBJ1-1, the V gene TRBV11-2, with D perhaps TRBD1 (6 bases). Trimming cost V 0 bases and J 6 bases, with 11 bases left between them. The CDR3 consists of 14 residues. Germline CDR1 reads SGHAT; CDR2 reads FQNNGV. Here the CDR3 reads CASSLDIGGAEAFF. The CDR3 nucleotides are TGTGCCAGCAGCTTAGACATAGGGGGGGCTGAAGCTTTCTTT.

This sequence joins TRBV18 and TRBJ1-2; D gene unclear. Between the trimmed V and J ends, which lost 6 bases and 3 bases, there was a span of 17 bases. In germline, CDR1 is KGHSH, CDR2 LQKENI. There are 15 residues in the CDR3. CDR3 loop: CASSPTVFADYGYTF. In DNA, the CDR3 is TGTGCCAGCTCTCCGACGGTGTTCGCAGACTATGGCTACACCTTC. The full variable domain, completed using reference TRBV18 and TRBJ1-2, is NAGVMQNPRHLVRRRGQEARLRCSPMKGHSHVYWYRQLPEEGLKFMVYLQKENIIDESGMPKERFSAEFPKEGPSILRIQQVVRGDSAAYFCASSPTVFADYGYTFGSGTRLTVV.

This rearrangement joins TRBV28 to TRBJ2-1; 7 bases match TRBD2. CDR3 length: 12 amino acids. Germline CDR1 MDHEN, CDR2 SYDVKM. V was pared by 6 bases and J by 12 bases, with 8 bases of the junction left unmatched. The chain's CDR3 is CASRSEGGLQFF. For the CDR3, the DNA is TGTGCCAGCAGATCGGAGGGAGGGTTGCAGTTCTTC.

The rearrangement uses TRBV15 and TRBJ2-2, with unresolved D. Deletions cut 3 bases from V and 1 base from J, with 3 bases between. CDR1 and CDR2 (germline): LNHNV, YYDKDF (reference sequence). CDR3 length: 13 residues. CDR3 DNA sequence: TGTGCCACCAGCAGTGGGAACACCGGGGAGCTGTTTTTT. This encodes CATSSGNTGELFF.

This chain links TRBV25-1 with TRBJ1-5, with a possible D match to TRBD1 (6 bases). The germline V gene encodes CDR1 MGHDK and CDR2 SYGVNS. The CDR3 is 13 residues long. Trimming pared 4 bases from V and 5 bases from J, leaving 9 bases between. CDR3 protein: CASSAGVHQPQHF. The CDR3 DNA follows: TGTGCCAGCAGTGCAGGGGTTCATCAGCCCCAGCATTTT.

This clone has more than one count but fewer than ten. CDR3 nucleotide sequence: TGCAGTGCTCACGCTATCGGGCGGGCTTTCTTT. Protein product: CSAHAIGRAFF. The rearrangement uses TRBV20-1 and TRBJ1-1; no clear D gene. The V gene's germline CDR1 is DFQATT and CDR2 SNEGSKA (reference sequence). V was cut by 5 bases and J by 11 bases, with 15 bases left in between. The CDR3 has 11 amino acids.

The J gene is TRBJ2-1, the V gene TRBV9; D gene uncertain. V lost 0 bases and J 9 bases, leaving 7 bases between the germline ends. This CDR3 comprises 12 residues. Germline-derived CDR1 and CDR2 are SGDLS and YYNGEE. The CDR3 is CASSVDVTEQFF. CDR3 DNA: TGTGCCAGCAGCGTAGACGTCACTGAGCAGTTCTTC.